A selection of T cell receptor beta chains follows, all from one sample in a study of blood T cell repertoires in COVID-19. TCRdb's copy holds only in-frame clones and misses some; the assay was immunoSEQ multiplex PCR. This table has around 330,000 clones, about nine tenths appearing once. Sequenced sample: peripheral blood. These receptors all stem from a woman in her 30s with COVID-19, enrolled during active disease. Each CDR3 is given with its conserved first and last residue. The D gene is left open where the match is weak. The size of a clone is reported for some rows only, either as once, few or many, or as a class for expanded clones.

>TRBJ2-1|once|TRBV29-1|TRBD1
TGCAGCGTTCACGGGGGACAGGGCTCCTACAATGAGCAGTTCTTC
CSVHGGQGSYNEQFF
>TRBJ1-2|few|TRBV15|TRBD1
TGTGCCACCAGCCAAGGGACAGGGAAGTATGGCTACACCTTC
CATSQGTGKYGYTF
>TRBJ1-6|NA|TRBV3-1/TRBV3-2|NA
TGTGCCAGCAGCCAATTGCGGGGGAATTCACCCCTCCACTTT
CASSQLRGNSPLHF
>TRBJ1-1|once|TRBV6-5|TRBD1
TGTGCCAGCAGTTACAGTCCCGGGACAGGGCTTGGTGAAGCTTTCTTT
CASSYSPGTGLGEAFF
>TRBJ1-2|NA|TRBV4-1|NA
TGCGCCAGCAGCCAAGATCGGGGGGTCAATGGCTACACCTTC
CASSQDRGVNGYTF
>TRBJ2-2|NA|TRBV19|TRBD1
TGTGCCGGCTCTTCCGGGACAGCGAACACCGGGGAGCTGTTTTTT
CAGSSGTANTGELFF
>TRBJ1-6|NA|TRBV6-5|NA
TGTGCCACCAGATCCGGTAATTCACCCCTCCACTTT
CATRSGNSPLHF
>TRBJ1-2|few|TRBV6-5|NA
TGTGCCAGCATGGCAGGAGGAATCAATGGCTACACCTTC
CASMAGGINGYTF
>TRBJ2-7|NA|TRBV2|NA
TGTGCCAGCAGGGAGGGACGGAGCCCAACCTACGAGCAGTACTTC
CASREGRSPTYEQYF
>TRBJ2-3|NA|TRBV9|NA
TGTGCCAGCAGCGTAGCTCCGAGTGATACGCAGTATTTT
CASSVAPSDTQYF
>TRBJ1-5|NA|TRBV21-1|NA
TGTGCCAGCAGCAAAGCCGACAGGGGAGGTCAGCCCCAGCATTTT
CASSKADRGGQPQHF
>TRBJ1-2|NA|TRBV27|NA
TGTGCCAGCAGTTTAATTGCTGGGCAGGGTGGATATGGCTACACCTTC
CASSLIAGQGGYGYTF
>TRBJ2-7|few|TRBV4-1|NA
TGCGCCAGCAGTCTGATGGCACAGGCACCCTACGAGCAGTACTTC
CASSLMAQAPYEQYF
>TRBJ2-3|NA|TRBV14|NA
TGTGCCAGCAGGCGGAGGACGGCAGATACGCAGTATTTT
CASRRRTADTQYF
>TRBJ1-2|NA|TRBV7-2|TRBD1
TGTGCCAGCAGCCCCAGACGGACAGGGGCGGTATATGGCTACACCTTC
CASSPRRTGAVYGYTF
>TRBJ1-2|NA|TRBV10-2|TRBD1
TGCGCCAGCAGTTTGACAGGGAACTATGGCTACACCTTC
CASSLTGNYGYTF
>TRBJ2-3|NA|TRBV6-4|NA
TGTGCCAGCAGTGAGTCGCGCCCTACCACAGATACGCAGTATTTT
CASSESRPTTDTQYF
>TRBJ2-5|NA|TRBV12-5|NA
TGTGCTAGTTCCCCAGGGAAGGGTGAGACCCAGTACTTC
CASSPGKGETQYF
>TRBJ2-5|NA|TRBV6-6|TRBD2
TGTGCCAGCAGCGAAAGGACTAGCGGCCGGGAGACCCAGTACTTC
CASSERTSGRETQYF
>TRBJ1-2|NA|TRBV7-8|NA
TGTGCCAGCAGCCCGAGGGCGGACGCTAACTATGGCTACACCTTC
CASSPRADANYGYTF
>TRBJ1-6|NA|TRBV30|TRBD1
TGTGCCGGACAAGCTGGGACAGGGAATTCACCCCTCCACTTT
CAGQAGTGNSPLHF